This T cell receptor (beta chain) was obtained from a study of T-cell reconstitution after alpha-beta-depleted transplantation in children. General study results and limits: Two months or so post-transplant, alpha-beta T cells reportedly derived from several hundred expanded graft clones.

A word on this clonotype: The antigen is undetermined.

Unique molecular identifiers were used in preparing the TCRbeta library. Each CDR3 protein is one row after TCRdb ran MiXCR on the PCR reads. The data show over 150,000 distinct CDR3 sequences, roughly 7% seen once. Between the trimmed V and J ends, which lost 8 bases and 5 bases, there was a span of 12 bases. The germline CDR1 and CDR2 sequences are SGHTA and FQGNSA. CDR3 length equals 12 residues. This chain uses TRBV7-2 with TRBJ2-5; D is uncertain. Sequences were derived from PBMCs, sampled before TCRalphabeta/CD19-depleted stem cell transplant. The sequence was obtained from a boy aged 2 to 10 with acute lymphoblastic leukemia, due to receive a stem cell transplant. The CDR3 nucleotides read TGTGCCAGCGGCCTTGGAGTGGAGACCCAGTACTTC. Translation: CASGLGVETQYF. Using reference TRBV7-2 and TRBJ2-5 for the parts outside the CDR3, the full variable domain is GAGVSQSPSNKVTEKGKDVELRCDPISGHTALYWYRQSLGQGLEFLIYFQGNSAPDKSGLPSDRFSAERTGGSVSTLTIQRTQQEDSAVYLCASGLGVETQYFGPGTRLLVL.